The present T cell receptor beta chain was sequenced within a study of blood T cell repertoires in COVID-19 (dated by TCRdb to 2020 to 2022). About the study as a whole: The collaborator samples originated in the United States, Italy and Spain and spanned the acute and convalescent phases of COVID-19. The prospective study material was composed of cDNA or gDNA derived from T cells, B-cell-depleted T cells, or PBMCs. Deeply sampled blood TCRbeta repertoires from subjects exposed to, actively infected with, or recovered from COVID-19 were included in the dataset. The repertoires were released in a freely available public database meant as a resource for research on the immune response to SARS-CoV-2. Samples were obtained from the ongoing ImmuneRACE study (first 160 participants) and from approximately 1,200 subjects provided by 6 global collaborators. Nearly every sample came with metadata listing a de-identified subject ID, COVID-19 status, age in years and sex. Where available, HLA class I and class II types were obtained from metadata supplied by the sample provider rather than from assay-based typing. Summary of the overall study and its limitations: How much clinical and demographic metadata was included differed by source and by participant, and the metadata was provided uncurated.

Note on this clone: What antigen it recognizes has not been identified. No much larger clone is present one base from it, and per-base qualities are unavailable.

The immunoSEQ Assay, a bias-controlled multiplex PCR, was used to amplify TCRbeta CDR3 regions from genomic DNA. Under the source paper's analysis protocol: Within the assay, amplification of reference gene primers was used to estimate how many nucleated cells each sample contained. To quantify the absolute abundance of each unique TCRbeta CDR3 rearrangement, sequence reads were collapsed and filtered. For each sample, productive Simpson clonality was calculated as the square root of Simpson's diversity index across productive rearrangements. TCRdb retrieved this table from immuneACCESS and kept in-frame rearrangements only. Not all clones are present; in checked studies, unresolved V genes account for under half, and no reason is known for the remainder. Clonal size and the V and J genes are those of that table, whereas D and trimming came from the DNA. This sample has 150,000 to 200,000 clones in its table, and 75% to 95% of those were observed once. Of the sample, nearly 0.55% is held by the ten largest clones.

Collaborating institutions collected whole blood in K2EDTA tubes following their own protocols. Collaborator samples were shipped for TCRbeta analysis as frozen whole blood, isolated PBMCs, or DNA extracted from either sample type. Based on the germline V gene (reference sequence), the CDR1 and CDR2 sequences are SEHNR and FQNEAQ. The CDR3 measures 14 amino acids from cysteine to phenylalanine. The only DNA kept is the CDR3, 42 bases in frame from the first base. The germline V end is reduced by 4 bases and the J end by 0 bases; junction bases left unmatched: 2. Input material: peripheral blood. Here the chain combines TRBV7-9 and TRBJ1-1; TRBD1 fits 7 bases in the junction. This clonotype was sampled from a man between 45 and 60 years old with acute or convalescent COVID-19. CDR3 sequence: CASSSTGVNTEAFF. The bases read TGTGCCAGCAGCTCTACAGGGGTGAACACTGAAGCTTTCTTT.